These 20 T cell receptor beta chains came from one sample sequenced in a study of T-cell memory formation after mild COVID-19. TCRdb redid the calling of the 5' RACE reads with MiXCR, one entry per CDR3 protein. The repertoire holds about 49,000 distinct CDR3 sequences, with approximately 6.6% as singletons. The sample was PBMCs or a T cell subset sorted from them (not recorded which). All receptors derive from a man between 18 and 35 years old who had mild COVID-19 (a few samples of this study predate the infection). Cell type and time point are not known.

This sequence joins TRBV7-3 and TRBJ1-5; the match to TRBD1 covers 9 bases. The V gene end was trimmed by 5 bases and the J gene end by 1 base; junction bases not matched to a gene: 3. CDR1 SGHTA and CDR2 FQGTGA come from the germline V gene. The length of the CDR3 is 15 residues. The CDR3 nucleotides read TGTGCCAGCAGCGGACAGGGGACGAGCAATCAGCCCCAGCATTTT. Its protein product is CASSGQGTSNQPQHF.

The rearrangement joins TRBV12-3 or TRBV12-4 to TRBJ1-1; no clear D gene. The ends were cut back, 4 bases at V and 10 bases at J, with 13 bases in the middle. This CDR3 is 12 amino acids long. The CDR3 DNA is TGTGCCAGCAGTTCAGACGGATCGGTAGCTTTCTTT. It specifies CASSSDGSVAFF.

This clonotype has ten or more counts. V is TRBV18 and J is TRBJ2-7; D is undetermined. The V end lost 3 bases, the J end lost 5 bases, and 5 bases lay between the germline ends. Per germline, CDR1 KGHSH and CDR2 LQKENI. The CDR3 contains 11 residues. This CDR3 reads CASSPLNEQYF. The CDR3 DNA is TGTGCCAGCTCACCCTTGAACGAGCAGTACTTC.

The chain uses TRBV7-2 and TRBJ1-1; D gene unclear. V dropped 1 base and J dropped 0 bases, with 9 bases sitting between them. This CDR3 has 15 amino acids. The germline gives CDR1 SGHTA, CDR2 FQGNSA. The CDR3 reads CASSLDIVMNTEAFF. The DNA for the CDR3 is TGTGCCAGCAGCTTAGACATAGTCATGAACACTGAAGCTTTCTTT.

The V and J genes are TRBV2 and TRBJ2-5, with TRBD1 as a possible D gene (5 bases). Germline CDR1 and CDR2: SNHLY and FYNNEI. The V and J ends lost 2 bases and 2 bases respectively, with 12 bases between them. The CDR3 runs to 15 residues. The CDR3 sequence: CASSEWGTGQETQYF. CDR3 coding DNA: TGTGCCAGCAGTGAATGGGGAACAGGACAAGAGACCCAGTACTTC.

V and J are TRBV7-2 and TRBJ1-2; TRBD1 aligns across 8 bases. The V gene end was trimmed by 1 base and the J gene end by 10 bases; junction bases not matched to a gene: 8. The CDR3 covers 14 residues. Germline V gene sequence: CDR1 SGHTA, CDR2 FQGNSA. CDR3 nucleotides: TGTGCCAGCAGCTTAGGCGCCGGGACAGGATACTACACCTTC. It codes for CASSLGAGTGYYTF.

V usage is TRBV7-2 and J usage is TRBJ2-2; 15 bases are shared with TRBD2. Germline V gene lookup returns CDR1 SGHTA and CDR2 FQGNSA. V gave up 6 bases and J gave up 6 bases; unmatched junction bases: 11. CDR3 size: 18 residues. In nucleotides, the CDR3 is TGTGCCAGCAGTCCACCGGGACTAGCGGGGGGTCAATCCGGGGAGCTGTTTTTT. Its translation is CASSPPGLAGGQSGELFF.

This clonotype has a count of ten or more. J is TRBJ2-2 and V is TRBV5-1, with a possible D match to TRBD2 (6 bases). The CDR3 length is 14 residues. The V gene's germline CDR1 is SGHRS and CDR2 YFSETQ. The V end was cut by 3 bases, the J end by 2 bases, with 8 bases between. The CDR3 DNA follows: TGCGCCAGCAGCTGGGACTTTAACACCGGGGAGCTGTTTTTT. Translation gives CASSWDFNTGELFF. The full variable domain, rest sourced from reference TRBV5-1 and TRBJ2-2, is KAGVTQTPRYLIKTRGQQVTLSCSPISGHRSVSWYQQTPGQGLQFLFEYFSETQRNKGNFPGRFSGRQFSNSRSEMNVSTLELGDSALYLCASSWDFNTGELFFGEGSRLTVL.

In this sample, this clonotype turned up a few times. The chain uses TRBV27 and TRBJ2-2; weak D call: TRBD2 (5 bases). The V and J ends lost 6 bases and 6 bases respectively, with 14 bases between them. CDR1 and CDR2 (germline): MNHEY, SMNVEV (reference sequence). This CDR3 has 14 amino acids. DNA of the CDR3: TGTGCCAGCAGCAAACTTTGGACTGCCGGGGAGCTGTTTTTT. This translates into CASSKLWTAGELFF.

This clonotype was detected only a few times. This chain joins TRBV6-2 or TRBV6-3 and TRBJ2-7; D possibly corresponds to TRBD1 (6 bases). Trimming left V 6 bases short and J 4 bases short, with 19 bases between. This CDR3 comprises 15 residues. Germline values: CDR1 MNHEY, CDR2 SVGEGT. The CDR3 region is CASSNGENRVYEQYF. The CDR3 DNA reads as TGTGCCAGCAGCAACGGAGAAAACAGGGTATACGAGCAGTACTTC.

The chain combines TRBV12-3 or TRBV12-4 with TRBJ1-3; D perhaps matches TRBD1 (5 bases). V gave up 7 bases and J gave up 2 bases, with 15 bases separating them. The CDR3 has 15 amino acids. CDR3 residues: CASTPTRAAGNTIYF. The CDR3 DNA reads TGTGCCAGCACCCCCACCAGGGCGGCTGGAAACACCATATATTTT.

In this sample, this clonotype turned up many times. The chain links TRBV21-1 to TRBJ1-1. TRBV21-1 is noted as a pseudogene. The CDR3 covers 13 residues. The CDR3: CASRKNMGLEAFF. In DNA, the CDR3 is TGTGCCAGCAGGAAGAATATGGGGTTAGAAGCTTTCTTT.

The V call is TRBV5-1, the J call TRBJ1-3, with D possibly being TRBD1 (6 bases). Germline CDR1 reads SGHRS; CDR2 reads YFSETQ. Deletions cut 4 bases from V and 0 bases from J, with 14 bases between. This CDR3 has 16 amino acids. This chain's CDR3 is CASSPGQSPSGNTIYF. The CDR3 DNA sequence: TGCGCCAGCAGCCCAGGACAGTCTCCCTCTGGAAACACCATATATTTT.

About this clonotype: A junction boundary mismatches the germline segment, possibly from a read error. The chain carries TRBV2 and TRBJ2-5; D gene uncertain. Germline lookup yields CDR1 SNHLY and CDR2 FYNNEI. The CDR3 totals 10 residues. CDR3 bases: TGTGCCAGCAGGGAAGAGACCCAGTACTTC. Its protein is CASREETQYF.

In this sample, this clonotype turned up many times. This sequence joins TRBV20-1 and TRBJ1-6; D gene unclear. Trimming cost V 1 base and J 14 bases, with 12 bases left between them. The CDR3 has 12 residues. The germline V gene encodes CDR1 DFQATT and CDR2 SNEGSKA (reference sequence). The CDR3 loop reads CSARAVGFTLHF. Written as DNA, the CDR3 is TGCAGTGCTAGAGCCGTGGGGTTCACCCTCCACTTT.

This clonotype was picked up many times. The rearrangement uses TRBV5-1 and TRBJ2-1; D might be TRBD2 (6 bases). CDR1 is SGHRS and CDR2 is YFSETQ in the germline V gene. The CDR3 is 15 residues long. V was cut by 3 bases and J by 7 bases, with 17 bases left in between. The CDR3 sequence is CASSSLANGENEQFF. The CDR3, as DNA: TGCGCCAGCAGCTCCCTAGCGAACGGGGAGAATGAGCAGTTCTTC.

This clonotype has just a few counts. CDR3 nucleotide sequence: TGTGCCACCCAGGGCCAGGACAATCAGCCCCAGCATTTT. Its translation is CATQGQDNQPQHF. The chain combines TRBV24-1 with TRBJ1-5, with D possibly TRBD1 on 5 matching bases. CDR1 is KGHDR, CDR2 SFDVKD, per germline. This CDR3 contains 13 residues. V shed 9 bases and J shed 3 bases, with 11 bases lying between them.

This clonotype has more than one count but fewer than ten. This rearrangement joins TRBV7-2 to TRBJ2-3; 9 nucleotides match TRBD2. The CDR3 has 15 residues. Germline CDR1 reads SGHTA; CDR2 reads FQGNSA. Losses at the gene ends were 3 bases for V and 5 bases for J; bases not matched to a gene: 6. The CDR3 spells CASSFQSRGGDTQYF. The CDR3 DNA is TGTGCCAGCAGCTTTCAATCGCGGGGGGGAGATACGCAGTATTTT. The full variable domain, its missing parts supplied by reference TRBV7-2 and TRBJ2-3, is GAGVSQSPSNKVTEKGKDVELRCDPISGHTALYWYRQSLGQGLEFLIYFQGNSAPDKSGLPSDRFSAERTGGSVSTLTIQRTQQEDSAVYLCASSFQSRGGDTQYFGPGTRLTVL.

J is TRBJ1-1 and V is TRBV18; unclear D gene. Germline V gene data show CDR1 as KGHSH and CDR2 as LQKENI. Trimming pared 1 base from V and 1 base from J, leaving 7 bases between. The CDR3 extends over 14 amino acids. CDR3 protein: CASSPQEANTEAFF. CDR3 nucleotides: TGTGCCAGCTCACCACAGGAGGCGAACACTGAAGCTTTCTTT.

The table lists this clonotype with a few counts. For the CDR3, the DNA is TGTGCCAGCAGCTTAGATCACTCCGGGACTTCCCGTTACAATGAGCAGTTCTTC. Protein: CASSLDHSGTSRYNEQFF. This sequence joins TRBV11-3 and TRBJ2-1; tentatively, D is TRBD2 (6 bases). Germline values: CDR1 SGHNT, CDR2 YENEEA. The CDR3 runs 18 residues. The V and J ends lost 0 bases and 4 bases respectively, with 19 bases between them.